These T cell receptor beta chains were read from a single sample in a study of blood T cell repertoires in COVID-19. Clones were read by immunoSEQ multiplex PCR, and TCRdb kept only the in-frame ones, dropping some. This table holds 90,000 to 100,000 clones, around nine tenths found once. Sequenced sample: peripheral blood. The receptors originated from a man aged 65-85 years with acute or convalescent COVID-19. The CDR3 runs from the conserved cysteine through the conserved F or W. D genes are given only for firm matches. Clone size is given for some rows only: seen once, a few or many times, or a class if the clone is expanded.

abundance	d_gene	v_gene	j_gene	CDR3aa	CDR3nt
few	.	TRBV19	TRBJ2-2	CASSFRGAGELFF	TGTGCCAGTAGCTTCAGGGGAGCCGGGGAGCTGTTTTTT
.	TRBD1	TRBV5-1	TRBJ1-6	CASSPRGQENSPLHF	TGCGCCAGCAGCCCGAGGGGACAGGAAAATTCACCCCTCCACTTT
.	.	TRBV5-1	TRBJ1-3	CASSLDSWGNTIYF	TGCGCCAGCAGCCTGGACAGTTGGGGAAACACCATATATTTT
.	TRBD2	TRBV7-3	TRBJ2-1	CASSLIAGGRNEQFF	TGTGCCAGCAGCTTAATAGCGGGGGGTCGGAATGAGCAGTTCTTC
.	TRBD2	TRBV3-1/TRBV3-2	TRBJ2-2	CASSLNPAGGPAGELFF	TGTGCCAGCAGCCTAAACCCAGCGGGGGGGCCGGCCGGGGAGCTGTTTTTT
once	.	TRBV12-3/TRBV12-4	TRBJ2-7	CATTSDSSYEQYF	TGTGCCACCACATCGGACAGCTCCTACGAGCAGTACTTC
.	TRBD2	TRBV19	TRBJ2-2	CASSSWTSVGELFF	TGTGCCAGTAGCAGTTGGACTAGCGTCGGGGAGCTGTTTTTT
.	.	TRBV15	TRBJ1-4	CATSRGGQGLEKLFF	TGTGCCACCAGCAGGGGCGGGCAGGGGCTTGAAAAACTGTTTTTT
.	TRBD2	TRBV28	TRBJ2-7	CASSSPLASGGAHEQYF	TGTGCCAGCAGTTCTCCCCTGGCTAGCGGGGGGGCCCACGAGCAGTACTTC
.	.	TRBV29-1	TRBJ2-5	CSVIGAGETQYF	TGCAGCGTTATTGGGGCGGGGGAGACCCAGTACTTC
.	.	TRBV6-6	TRBJ1-6	CASRSGSRSPLHF	TGTGCCAGCAGGTCCGGGTCTCGGTCACCCCTCCACTTT
.	.	TRBV28	TRBJ1-2	CASSLPTAGPDGGGYTF	TGTGCCAGCAGTTTGCCGACCGCGGGCCCGGACGGGGGTGGCTACACCTTC
.	.	TRBV27	TRBJ1-1	CASRPDINTEAFF	TGTGCCAGCAGGCCTGACATCAACACTGAAGCTTTCTTT
.	.	TRBV30	TRBJ1-3	CAWSVAGDTIYF	TGTGCCTGGAGTGTCGCGGGGGACACCATATATTTT
.	.	TRBV29-1	TRBJ1-4	CSARRGGDEKLFF	TGCAGCGCCCGACGCGGAGGGGATGAAAAACTGTTTTTT
.	TRBD1	TRBV25-1	TRBJ2-1	CASSEQERTGFYNEQFF	TGTGCCAGCAGTGAACAAGAGAGGACAGGGTTCTACAATGAGCAGTTCTTC
.	.	TRBV7-2	TRBJ1-2	CASSAGPGQIYGYTF	TGTGCCAGCAGCGCTGGTCCGGGACAAATCTATGGCTACACCTTC
once	.	TRBV6-1	TRBJ2-7	CASSESVSLTVFYEQYF	TGTGCCAGCAGTGAATCGGTCAGTCTCACAGTCTTTTACGAGCAGTACTTC
.	TRBD1	TRBV11-1	TRBJ1-1	CASSSWTGGNWRAFF	TGTGCCAGCAGCTCCTGGACAGGGGGGAACTGGCGGGCTTTCTTT
.	TRBD1	TRBV19	TRBJ1-1	CARPGQMNTEAFF	TGTGCCAGGCCGGGACAGATGAACACTGAAGCTTTCTTT
.	TRBD2	TRBV5-1	TRBJ2-1	CASSFSLAGGRYNEQFF	TGCGCCAGCAGCTTCTCCCTAGCGGGGGGGCGGTACAATGAGCAGTTCTTC
few	.	TRBV19	TRBJ2-2	CASSIVDRELFF	TGTGCCAGTAGTATAGTCGACAGGGAGCTGTTTTTT
once	.	TRBV7-8	TRBJ2-1	CASSLVSWSSYNEQFF	TGTGCCAGCAGCTTAGTTTCGTGGAGCTCCTACAATGAGCAGTTCTTC
.	TRBD1	TRBV7-2	TRBJ2-3	CASSYNRGRSTDTQYF	TGTGCCAGCAGCTACAACAGGGGGCGTAGCACAGATACGCAGTATTTT
.	.	TRBV7-7	TRBJ2-2	CASSRQNTGELFF	TGTGCCAGCAGCCGACAGAACACCGGGGAGCTGTTTTTT
.	TRBD2	TRBV3-1/TRBV3-2	TRBJ2-1	CASSQDRARAGGSVEQFF	TGTGCCAGCAGCCAAGATAGGGCAAGGGCGGGGGGGAGTGTTGAGCAGTTCTTC
.	TRBD2	TRBV7-2	TRBJ2-3	CASSLEGLAGSYTQYF	TGTGCCAGCAGCTTAGAGGGACTAGCGGGGTCGTATACGCAGTATTTT
.	.	TRBV13	TRBJ2-7	CASSWSDITYEQYF	TGTGCCAGCAGCTGGTCGGACATAACCTACGAGCAGTACTTC
.	.	TRBV29-1	TRBJ1-2	CSVSVTGFNYGYTF	TGCAGCGTTTCGGTGACAGGTTTTAACTATGGCTACACCTTC
.	.	TRBV6-6	TRBJ1-5	CASTYLAGQPQHF	TGTGCCAGCACCTACTTAGCTGGTCAGCCCCAGCATTTT
.	.	TRBV7-9	TRBJ1-6	CASTSWRANSPLHF	TGTGCCAGCACCTCGTGGAGGGCAAATTCACCCCTCCACTTT
.	.	TRBV2	TRBJ2-3	CASSRGGNTDTQYF	TGTGCCAGCAGCCGAGGGGGAAACACAGATACGCAGTATTTT
once	TRBD1	TRBV19	TRBJ1-6	CASTGQGAPDNSPLHF	TGTGCCAGTACCGGACAGGGGGCGCCGGATAATTCACCCCTCCACTTT
.	TRBD1	TRBV28	TRBJ1-2	CASSPGATGNYGYTF	TGTGCCAGCAGTCCAGGGGCGACAGGGAACTATGGCTACACCTTC
.	TRBD1	TRBV9	TRBJ1-4	CASSPGQGAGGEKLFF	TGTGCCAGCAGCCCGGGACAGGGGGCCGGCGGTGAAAAACTGTTTTTT
.	TRBD2	TRBV3-1/TRBV3-2	TRBJ2-1	CASSKGLAGGPNEQFF	TGTGCCAGCAGCAAGGGACTAGCGGGGGGGCCTAATGAGCAGTTCTTC
.	.	TRBV11-3	TRBJ2-1	CASSTGPLDEQFF	TGTGCCAGCAGCACGGGTCCTCTGGATGAGCAGTTCTTC
.	.	TRBV18	TRBJ2-5	CASSPYGQETQYF	TGTGCCAGCTCACCATACGGTCAAGAGACCCAGTACTTC
.	TRBD2	TRBV28	TRBJ2-3	CASRPPGLAGGQDTQYF	TGTGCCAGCAGACCGCCCGGGCTAGCGGGGGGGCAAGATACGCAGTATTTT
few	.	TRBV4-1	TRBJ1-6	CASSKIVITVSDPPLHF	TGCGCCAGCAGCAAGATAGTCATTACGGTCTCCGATCCACCCCTCCACTTT
.	.	TRBV6-1	TRBJ1-3	CASSDTFSSGNTIYF	TGTGCCAGCAGTGACACTTTTAGCTCTGGAAACACCATATATTTT
.	.	TRBV3-1/TRBV3-2	TRBJ1-2	CASSQDDGDTARHF	TGTGCCAGCAGCCAAGATGACGGGGACACGGCGAGGCACTTC
.	TRBD2	TRBV19	TRBJ2-1	CASRPGLAGGNEQFF	TGTGCCAGTAGGCCGGGACTAGCGGGGGGAAATGAGCAGTTCTTC
.	.	TRBV3-1/TRBV3-2	TRBJ2-5	CASSLPPGAGAETQYF	TGTGCCAGCAGCCTCCCGCCCGGTGCGGGGGCAGAGACCCAGTACTTC
.	.	TRBV29-1	TRBJ2-7	CSVVSSYEQYF	TGCAGCGTTGTTAGCTCCTACGAGCAGTACTTC
.	TRBD1	TRBV5-4	TRBJ1-2	CASSSETGNGYTF	TGTGCCAGCAGCTCGGAGACAGGGAACGGCTACACCTTC
.	TRBD1	TRBV6-1	TRBJ1-1	CASSDRDRGEAFF	TGTGCCAGCAGTGATAGGGACAGGGGTGAAGCTTTCTTT
.	TRBD1	TRBV29-1	TRBJ2-4	CSVEDLPGGIKNIQYF	TGCAGCGTTGAAGATCTACCAGGGGGCATCAAAAACATTCAGTACTTC
.	.	TRBV30	TRBJ1-2	CAWSRGINDGYTF	TGTGCCTGGAGTCGGGGGATTAACGATGGCTACACCTTC
few	.	TRBV5-1	TRBJ2-2	CASSRALRDTGELFF	TGCGCCAGCAGCCGTGCCTTGAGGGACACCGGGGAGCTGTTTTTT
.	.	TRBV9	TRBJ2-2	CASSVGAGKNTGELFF	TGTGCCAGCAGCGTAGGAGCGGGCAAGAACACCGGGGAGCTGTTTTTT
.	.	TRBV19	TRBJ1-3	CASSIATATTIYF	TGTGCCAGTAGTATCGCGACAGCAACGACCATATATTTT
.	TRBD1	TRBV6-4	TRBJ1-3	CASNRTGVSGNTIYF	TGTGCCAGCAATAGGACAGGAGTCTCTGGAAACACCATATATTTT
.	TRBD2	TRBV6-5	TRBJ2-3	CASRGAGGRTDTQYF	TGTGCCAGCAGAGGGGCGGGGGGGAGGACAGATACGCAGTATTTT
.	.	TRBV18	TRBJ2-7	CASSHRDGRGDHEQYF	TGTGCCAGCTCACATCGGGACGGCAGGGGGGACCACGAGCAGTACTTC
.	.	TRBV9	TRBJ1-2	CASSVGPDSYGYTF	TGTGCCAGCAGCGTAGGGCCCGATTCCTATGGCTACACCTTC
.	TRBD1	TRBV28	TRBJ2-7	CASSLTGGDEYF	TGTGCCAGCAGCCTGACAGGGGGCGACGAGTACTTC
.	TRBD2	TRBV5-1	TRBJ2-1	CASSRTSGGAGEQFF	TGCGCCAGCAGCAGGACTAGCGGGGGGGCAGGTGAGCAGTTCTTC
.	.	TRBV19	TRBJ1-4	CASSEDREKLFF	TGTGCCAGTAGTGAAGACAGGGAAAAACTGTTTTTT